One TCR beta chain is described in this entry. The CDR3 has 15 residues. Per the germline V gene, CDR1 is SGDLS and CDR2 is YYNGEE. V gave up 0 bases and J gave up 0 bases, with 10 bases separating them. These data are taken from a study of shared clonotypes between healthy human individuals. Libraries were prepared by immunoSEQ multiplex PCR; TCRdb keeps only in-frame clonotypes and omits some of them. The sample lists over a million clones; under 80% were seen once. The sequence was collected from a man between 18 and 35 years old in good health. Sequences were obtained from memory CD4+ T cells sorted from blood. Described subset: CD45RA-negative fraction. This chain joins TRBV9 and TRBJ2-7; D uncertain. The chain's CDR3 is CASSVDGRSSYEQYF. The CDR3 bases are TGTGCCAGCAGCGTAGATGGCAGGAGCTCCTACGAGCAGTACTTC. The complete variable domain, with remaining parts taken from reference TRBV9 and TRBJ2-7, reads DSGVTQTPKHLITATGQRVTLRCSPRSGDLSVYWYQQSLDQGLQFLIQYYNGEERAKGNILERFSAQQFPDLHSELNLSSLELGDSALYFCASSVDGRSSYEQYFGPGTRLTVT.